This T cell receptor beta chain was recorded in a study of OX40 agonist ivuxolimab in advanced cancers. Across the whole study: Ivuxolimab, an agonist antibody against OX40 (CD134), was given to patients. Patients achieving partial responses numbered three: one hepatocellular carcinoma case and two cutaneous melanoma cases. Prior therapy, whether anti-PD-1, anti-PD-L1 or anti-CTLA-4, was allowed, and less than 45% had some.

TCRdb's table, derived via immunoSEQ multiplex PCR, lists solely in-frame clones and lacks some. The sample contains about 77,000 clones, approximately 89% of which appear only once. Deletions cut 5 bases from V and 0 bases from J, with 8 bases between. This CDR3 contains 15 residues. CDR1 and CDR2 (germline): SGHAT, FQNNGV. As for this clone: Its antigen is not identified.

Overall study findings and caveats: Blood T cells, both CD4+ and CD8+, expanded clonally by week 6 at 0.1 to 3.0 mg/kg.

This rearrangement joins TRBV11-2 to TRBJ2-6, with D maybe TRBD1 (5 bases). The input for sequencing was CD4+ or CD8+ T cells sorted from blood, taken in a trial of the OX40 agonist ivuxolimab. The TCR originated in an adult with an advanced solid tumor such as melanoma, head and neck, liver or kidney cancer. CDR3 DNA sequence: TGTGCCAGCAGCCTACAGGTCTCTGGGGCCAACGTCCTGACTTTC. Protein sequence: CASSLQVSGANVLTF.